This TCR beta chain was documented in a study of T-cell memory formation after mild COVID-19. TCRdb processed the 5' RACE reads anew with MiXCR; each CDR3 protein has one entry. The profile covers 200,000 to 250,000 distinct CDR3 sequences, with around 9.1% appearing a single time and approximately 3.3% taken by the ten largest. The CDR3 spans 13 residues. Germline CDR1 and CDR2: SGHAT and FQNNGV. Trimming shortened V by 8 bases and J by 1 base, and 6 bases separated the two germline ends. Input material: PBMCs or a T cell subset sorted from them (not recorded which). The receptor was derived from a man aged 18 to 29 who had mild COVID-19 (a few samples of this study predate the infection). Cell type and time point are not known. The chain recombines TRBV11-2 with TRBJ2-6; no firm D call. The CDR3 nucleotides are TGTGCCAGCGCCGGGTCTGGGGCCAACGTCCTGACTTTC. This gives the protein CASAGSGANVLTF.